This paragraph reports one T cell receptor (beta chain). This entry is derived from a study of blood T cell repertoires in COVID-19. Study overall: Acute-phase and convalescent COVID-19 samples originated in the United States, Italy and Spain. Sources were T cells, B-cell-depleted T cells, or PBMCs; the material itself was cDNA or gDNA.

The germline V gene encodes CDR1 SEHNR and CDR2 FQNEAQ (reference sequence). This CDR3 region has 16 residues. V lost 8 bases, J lost 0 bases, and 7 bases stayed unmatched. Here immunoSEQ multiplex PCR was the method, and the copy in TCRdb shows in-frame clones only, minus some. The sample lists under 250,000 clones, around 90% occurring once. V gene TRBV7-9 combines with J gene TRBJ2-2; 9 bases match TRBD2. Sequenced: peripheral blood. The TCR sequence derives from an elderly man with acute or convalescent COVID-19. The CDR3 region is CASPFLAGTNTGELFF. CDR3 nucleotide sequence: TGTGCCAGCCCCTTCCTAGCGGGGACGAACACCGGGGAGCTGTTTTTT.